One and the same sample provided the 21 T cell receptor beta chains below, sequenced in a study of T cell responses to AZD1222 COVID-19 vaccine. Clones were read by immunoSEQ multiplex PCR, and TCRdb kept only the in-frame ones, dropping some. The data show under 80,000 clones, with roughly 87% seen just once and 1% to 1.5% held by the top ten. The material was peripheral blood, obtained 28 days after the second AZD1222 dose. The receptors stem from an adult who received the AZD1222 COVID-19 vaccine.

This chain connects TRBV7-2 to TRBJ1-4, with 7 bases lining up with TRBD1. Germline trimming cut 4 bases from V and 7 bases from J; bases unmatched to any gene: 12. The CDR3 length is 16 residues. Germline lookup yields CDR1 SGHTA and CDR2 FQGNSA. Here the CDR3 reads CASSSSYRGRREKLFF. The CDR3 DNA sequence: TGTGCCAGCAGCTCTTCTTACAGGGGAAGGCGTGAAAAACTGTTTTTT.

In nucleotides, the CDR3 is TGTGCCAGCAGCCAAGAAGTGTCTGGAGATACGCAGTATTTT. As protein: CASSQEVSGDTQYF. The J gene is TRBJ2-3, the V gene TRBV14; unclear D gene. CDR3 length equals 14 residues. Germline V CDR1 and CDR2: SGHDN, FVKESK. Between the trimmed V and J ends, which lost 0 bases and 5 bases, there was a span of 9 bases.

The rearrangement joins TRBV7-2 to TRBJ1-1, with D uncertain. The length of the CDR3 is 16 residues. V shed 0 bases and J shed 4 bases, with 15 bases lying between them. CDR1 is SGHTA, CDR2 FQGNSA, per germline. CDR3 amino acids: CASSLAIQAVGTEAFF. The CDR3 region has the DNA TGTGCCAGCAGCTTAGCTATCCAGGCGGTAGGCACTGAAGCTTTCTTT.

This chain joins TRBV30 and TRBJ2-7; D is uncertain. Trimming removed 0 bases from V and 2 bases from J, with 5 bases in between. In germline, CDR1 is GTSNPN, CDR2 SVGIG (reference sequence). This CDR3 contains 12 residues. The DNA of the CDR3 is TGTGCCTGGAGTGTAGGAACCTACGAGCAGTACTTC. Encoded protein: CAWSVGTYEQYF.

This clone showed up just a few times. The chain joins TRBV20-1 to TRBJ1-2; perhaps TRBD1 as D (6 bases). This CDR3 comprises 13 residues. The V gene lost 3 bases and the J gene lost 5 bases, with 13 bases spanning the gap. Germline assignment: CDR1 DFQATT and CDR2 SNEGSKA (reference sequence). As DNA, the CDR3 is TGCAGTGCTAGTAGGACAGAGGAATATGGCTACACCTTC. Translation: CSASRTEEYGYTF.

This rearrangement joins TRBV5-1 to TRBJ2-3, with D perhaps TRBD1 (5 bases). Trimming took 4 bases from V and 3 from J, leaving 18 bases between them. The CDR3 totals 16 residues. Germline V gives CDR1 SGHRS, CDR2 YFSETQ. The CDR3 here is CASSTPDSEVTDTQYF. In DNA, the CDR3 is TGCGCCAGCAGCACACCAGACAGCGAAGTTACAGATACGCAGTATTTT.

The V and J genes are TRBV7-2 and TRBJ1-5; D gene uncertain. Trimming took off 5 bases at V and 4 bases at J, with 9 bases between the two ends. The CDR3 runs to 13 residues. Germline V gene data show CDR1 as SGHTA and CDR2 as FQGNSA. This CDR3 reads CASSPDKNQPQHF. DNA of the CDR3: TGTGCCAGCAGCCCCGACAAGAATCAGCCCCAGCATTTT.

The rearrangement joins TRBV11-1 to TRBJ2-7, with 9 bases lining up with TRBD2. From germline, CDR1 is SGHAT and CDR2 FQDESV (reference sequence). There are 16 residues in the CDR3. The V segment lost 5 bases and the J segment 2 bases; nucleotides outside the gene matches: 10. The CDR3 region has the DNA TGTGCCAGCAGCGAAGGACTAGCGTCAATGACCTACGAGCAGTACTTC. This encodes CASSEGLASMTYEQYF.

This clone was detected once. Written as DNA, the CDR3 is TGTGCCAGCAGCTTAACCAGCTCCTACAATGAGCAGTTCTTC. This sequence encodes CASSLTSSYNEQFF. The chain joins TRBV9 to TRBJ2-1; D unclear. CDR3 size: 14 residues. V lost 4 bases to trimming and J lost 0 bases, with 8 bases between them. Germline CDR1 and CDR2: SGDLS and YYNGEE.

The rearrangement uses TRBV7-9 and TRBJ2-4; TRBD2 matches 7 bases. CDR1 and CDR2 (germline): SEHNR, FQNEAQ (reference sequence). The CDR3 contains 19 residues. The trim removed 1 base at V and 1 base at J, leaving 13 bases unmatched. In nucleotides, the CDR3 is TGTGCCAGCAGCTTAGTTCAAGCGGGAAAATTTCAGGCCAAAAACATTCAGTACTTC. It is translated as CASSLVQAGKFQAKNIQYF. Using reference TRBV7-9 and TRBJ2-4 for the parts outside the CDR3, the full variable domain is DTGVSQNPRHKITKRGQNVTFRCDPISEHNRLYWYRQTLGQGPEFLTYFQNEAQLEKSRLLSDRFSAERPKGSFSTLEIQRTEQGDSAMYLCASSLVQAGKFQAKNIQYFGAGTRLSVL.

The chain joins TRBV7-9 to TRBJ1-2; no reliable D call. In germline, CDR1 is SEHNR, CDR2 FQNEAQ (reference sequence). This CDR3 region has 13 residues. V lost 5 bases to trimming and J lost 6 bases, with 13 bases between them. As DNA, the CDR3 is TGTGCCAGCAGCCACGGGTCCCGGCATGGCTACACCTTC. Translating gives CASSHGSRHGYTF.

A single count supports this clone. The chain uses TRBV30 and TRBJ1-1; D is unresolved. Trimming pared 4 bases from V and 1 base from J, leaving 4 bases between. The CDR3 has 11 amino acids. CDR1 is GTSNPN, CDR2 SVGIG, per germline (reference sequence). CDR3 amino acids: CAWNPNTEAFF. For the CDR3, the DNA is TGTGCCTGGAACCCGAACACTGAAGCTTTCTTT. Combining the CDR3 with reference TRBV30 and TRBJ1-1 gives the whole variable domain SQTIHQWPATLVQPVGSPLSLECTVEGTSNPNLYWYRQAAGRGLQLLFYSVGIGQISSEVPQNLSASRPQDRQFILSSKKLLLSDSGFYLCAWNPNTEAFFGQGTRLTVV.

The V call is TRBV10-1, the J call TRBJ2-4, with 9 bases that match TRBD2. This CDR3 spans 16 amino acids. Germline V gene data show CDR1 as WNHNN and CDR2 as SYGVQD (reference sequence). The V and J ends lost 3 bases and 3 bases, in that order; junction bases with no gene match: 6. The chain's CDR3 is CASSDSGSRDKNIQYF. Here the CDR3 DNA reads TGCGCCAGCAGTGATAGCGGGAGTAGGGACAAAAACATTCAGTACTTC.

This clone has more than one count but fewer than ten. The chain carries TRBV19 and TRBJ1-5; 10 positions match TRBD1. The CDR3 contains 15 residues. CDR1 and CDR2 (germline): LNHDA, SQIVND (reference sequence). Trimming at V came to 6 bases and at J to 3 bases, leaving 5 bases not matched to a gene. This CDR3 is CASRAGTGANQPQHF. CDR3 bases: TGTGCCAGTAGGGCCGGGACAGGGGCCAATCAGCCCCAGCATTTT.

The chain combines TRBV4-1 with TRBJ2-3, with no clear D. Trimming left V 0 bases short and J 0 bases short, with 13 bases between. The CDR3 has 17 amino acids. The germline CDR1 and CDR2 sequences are MGHRA and YSYEKL. The CDR3 DNA sequence: TGCGCCAGCAGCCAAGAGGGCGCCATACGAAGCACAGATACGCAGTATTTT. Its protein product is CASSQEGAIRSTDTQYF.

Only one count was recorded for this clone. This chain connects TRBV7-9 to TRBJ2-2, with 8 bases that match TRBD1. Germline loops: CDR1 SEHNR, CDR2 FQNEAQ (reference sequence). The CDR3 loop spans 16 amino acids. V lost 1 base to trimming and J lost 6 bases; unmatched junction nucleotides: 7. In DNA form, the CDR3 reads TGTGCCAGCAGCTTAGGCCCAGGGGGCAAGGCCGGGGAGCTGTTTTTT. Its translation: CASSLGPGGKAGELFF.

CDR3: CASSAHSGTEQYF. Written as DNA, the CDR3 is TGTGCCAGCAGCGCCCACAGCGGGACCGAGCAGTACTTC. V gene TRBV9 combines with J gene TRBJ2-7; 7 bases are a match to TRBD2. CDR1 and CDR2 from the germline V gene are SGDLS and YYNGEE. The CDR3 loop spans 13 amino acids. The V and J ends lost 3 bases and 6 bases, in that order; junction bases with no gene match: 6.

This chain connects TRBV7-8 to TRBJ1-1; TRBD1 is a possible D gene (5 bases). CDR1 SGHVS and CDR2 FQNEAQ come from the germline V gene. This CDR3 spans 16 amino acids. V dropped 2 bases and J dropped 0 bases, with 13 bases sitting between them. CDR3: CASSLFSLTVNTEAFF. As DNA, the CDR3 is TGTGCCAGCAGCTTATTTAGTTTGACAGTGAACACTGAAGCTTTCTTT. Based on the CDR3 plus reference TRBV7-8 and TRBJ1-1, the full variable domain is GAGVSQSPRYKVAKRGQDVALRCDPISGHVSLFWYQQALGQGPEFLTYFQNEAQLDKSGLPSDRFFAERPEGSVSTLKIQRTQQEDSAVYLCASSLFSLTVNTEAFFGQGTRLTVV.

The rearrangement links TRBV13 to TRBJ1-3, with D uncertain. Germline V CDR1 and CDR2: PRHDT, FYEKMQ (reference sequence). Trimming left V 5 bases short and J 4 bases short, with 6 bases between. The CDR3 has 12 residues. This CDR3 reads CASSQEGNTIYF. In DNA form, the CDR3 reads TGTGCCAGCAGCCAGGAGGGAAACACCATATATTTT.

To note about this clone: At one end the junction does not follow the germline gene, possibly because of a read error. The rearrangement joins TRBV2 to TRBJ2-1, with a weak D call TRBD2 (6 bases). Germline V gene lookup returns CDR1 SNHLY and CDR2 FYNNEI. CDR3 length: 14 residues. The CDR3 region has the DNA TGTGCCAGCAGAGAAGAGGGAGGCCCCAATGAGCAGTTCTTC. Its translation: CASREEGGPNEQFF. The whole variable domain, remainder taken from reference TRBV2 and TRBJ2-1, is EPEVTQTPSHQVTQMGQEVILRCVPISNHLYFYWYRQILGQKVEFLVSFYNNEISEKSEIFDDQFSVERPDGSNFTLKIRSTKLEDSAMYFCASREEGGPNEQFFGPGTRLTVL.

The chain is built from TRBV18 and TRBJ1-1; no definite D call. CDR1 is KGHSH, CDR2 LQKENI, per germline. CDR3 length equals 15 residues. Trimming stripped 3 bases from V and 1 base from J, with 12 bases between. This CDR3 is CASSPTIGSNTEAFF. The CDR3 nucleotides read TGTGCCAGCTCACCGACAATCGGGTCGAACACTGAAGCTTTCTTT. The whole variable domain, remainder taken from reference TRBV18 and TRBJ1-1, is NAGVMQNPRHLVRRRGQEARLRCSPMKGHSHVYWYRQLPEEGLKFMVYLQKENIIDESGMPKERFSAEFPKEGPSILRIQQVVRGDSAAYFCASSPTIGSNTEAFFGQGTRLTVV.